This T cell receptor beta chain came from a study of T cells in Graves' hyperthyroidism and ophthalmopathy. Turning to this clonotype: The antigen is not known.

General observations from the study: Model predictions of ophthalmopathy came a median approximately 6 months before onset. Ophthalmopathy could be told apart from stable hyperthyroidism with a 13 V-J model.

Graves' hyperthyroidism was deemed stable absent ophthalmopathy progression within 18 months. The germline V gene has CDR1 MDHEN and CDR2 SYDVKM. Trimming pared 7 bases from V and 4 bases from J, leaving 13 bases between. This CDR3 contains 13 residues. The TCR beta CDR3 regions underwent amplification using RNA transcripts as the source. First-round RT-PCR of the TCR CDR3 relied on the HTBI primer set. TCRdb itself ran the multiplex PCR reads through MiXCR, one entry per CDR3 protein. The sample has 650,000 to 750,000 distinct CDR3 sequences; 14% are singletons. The V and J genes are TRBV28 and TRBJ1-2, with a tentative D call TRBD1 (6 bases). This receptor was taken from a young woman with Graves' hyperthyroidism. The sample comprised blood. CDR3 region: CASTVGQLYGYTF. CDR3 sequence (DNA): TGTGCCAGCACCGTCGGACAGCTCTATGGCTACACCTTC.